One sample yielded the 26 T cell receptor beta chains listed below, sequenced in a study of immune heterogeneity within non-small cell lung tumors. At around 600 ng per sample, bulk tumor genomic DNA provided the template. Multiple biopsies spaced far apart were taken from each primary tumor during surgery. The cohort was untreated, with newly diagnosed non-small cell lung cancer undergoing curative surgery. Amplification of TCR beta CDR3 was performed by multiplex PCR with 32 V and 13 J primers. TCRdb reprocessed the multiplex PCR reads with MiXCR, giving one entry per CDR3 protein. The table includes tens of thousands of distinct CDR3 sequences, over 25% detected once. The sample taken for sequencing was lung tumor tissue. Receptors were obtained from a man in his forties with non-small cell lung cancer.

Comment on this clonotype: This may be a read error: a much more frequent sequence differs by one nucleotide. The chain is built from TRBV9 and TRBJ2-3, with D maybe TRBD1 (6 bases). The CDR3 spans 15 residues. Per germline, CDR1 SGDLS and CDR2 YYNGEE. The CDR3 DNA reads as TGTGCCATCAGCGTAACCTCGACCAGGGGAGATACGCAGTATTTT. Amino acid sequence: CAISVTSTRGDTQYF.

Turning to this clonotype: Given a much more abundant clone one base away, this may be a read error. The chain links TRBV5-8 to TRBJ2-7; possibly TRBD2 for D (5 bases). The CDR3 has 14 residues. Looked up from germline, CDR1 is SGHTS and CDR2 is YDEGEE. This CDR3 is CGSSLRGLSYEQYF. CDR3 in DNA: TGTGGCAGCAGCTTGCGAGGGTTATCCTACGAGCAGTACTTC. The full variable domain, with the rest looked up from reference TRBV5-8 and TRBJ2-7, is EAGVTQSPTHLIKTRGQQATLRCSPISGHTSVYWYQQALGLGLQFLLWYDEGEERNRGNFPPRFSGRQFPNYSSELNVNALELEDSALYLCGSSLRGLSYEQYFGPGTRLTVT.

The CDR3 here is CASSLRTSGSAEQYF. CDR3 DNA: TGCGCCAGCAGCCTCCGGACTAGCGGGAGCGCCGAGCAGTACTTC. V is TRBV4-1 and J is TRBJ2-7, with 13 bases identical to TRBD2. Looked up from germline, CDR1 is MGHRA and CDR2 is YSYEKL. The CDR3 totals 15 residues. J gave up 6 bases and V 4 bases, and 6 bases lay outside the gene matches.

J is TRBJ1-1 and V is TRBV19; unclear D gene. V was pared by 4 bases and J by 5 bases, with 14 bases between. There are 14 residues in the CDR3. CDR1 LNHDA and CDR2 SQIVND come from the germline V gene (reference sequence). CDR3 sequence reads: CASSRGPLRTEAFF. In DNA, the CDR3 is TGTGCCAGTAGTAGGGGTCCCTTGCGGACTGAAGCTTTCTTT.

This clonotype is medium-sized. The V and J genes are TRBV19 and TRBJ2-3; 9 bases line up with TRBD2. This CDR3 is 16 amino acids long. The germline V gene has CDR1 LNHDA and CDR2 SQIVND (reference sequence). V shed 2 bases and J 2 bases; nucleotides not matched to a gene: 5. Here the CDR3 DNA reads TGTGCCAGTAGTATAAGTGCTAGCGGGGACACAGATACGCAGTATTTT. Translating gives CASSISASGDTDTQYF.

This clonotype is termed medium-sized (0.01 to 0.1%). An end of the junction differs from the germline gene, which may be a read error. This sequence joins TRBV11-3 and TRBJ2-5; possible D gene TRBD2, 5 bases. Germline loops: CDR1 SGHNT, CDR2 YENEEA. The CDR3 totals 13 residues. The CDR3 reads CASSLGSSKTQYF. The CDR3 region has the DNA TGTGCCAGCAGTTTAGGGAGTTCGAAGACCCAGTACTTC.

This clonotype is medium-sized. At one end the junction does not follow the germline gene, possibly because of a read error. This chain connects TRBV10-2 to TRBJ2-7; 7 positions match TRBD1. Looked up from germline, CDR1 is WSHSY and CDR2 is SAAADI. There are 14 residues in the CDR3. The CDR3 DNA reads as TGCGCCAGCCGACAACCCAGGGACAGTTCCCTGTTACACTTC. Translation: CASRQPRDSSLLHF.

As to this clonotype: A read error may be the cause here, since a much bigger clone is one base away. The V gene is TRBV2, the J gene TRBJ2-7; D not certain. Germline V gives CDR1 SNHLY, CDR2 FYNNEI. The length of the CDR3 is 13 residues. The CDR3 sequence is CANSLVLAYEQYF. The CDR3, as DNA: TGTGCCAACAGTCTAGTCCTTGCCTACGAGCAGTACTTC.

This clonotype was counted ten times or more. This chain connects TRBV9 to TRBJ2-7; 7 nucleotides line up with TRBD2. CDR3 length: 17 amino acids. The germline CDR1 and CDR2 sequences are SGDLS and YYNGEE. Germline trimming cut 0 bases from V and 4 bases from J; bases unmatched to any gene: 13. DNA for the CDR3: TGTGCCAGCAGCGTAGGTGGGGTTGAGGCGGGAGCGTACGAGCAGTACTTC. The encoded protein is CASSVGGVEAGAYEQYF.

V is TRBV24-1 and J is TRBJ2-1, with D possibly being TRBD2 (7 bases). The CDR3 sequence is 16 residues long. V was shortened by 1 base and J by 1 base, with 10 bases between the two germline ends. Germline CDR1 is KGHDR and CDR2 is SFDVKD. CDR3 in amino acids: CATSDLGGGSYNEQFF. DNA of the CDR3: TGTGCCACCAGTGATTTAGGGGGGGGTTCCTACAATGAGCAGTTCTTC.

This rearrangement joins TRBV5-1 to TRBJ1-1; D call uncertain. Germline CDR1 SGHRS, CDR2 YFSETQ. Trimming cost V 0 bases and J 8 bases, with 17 bases left between them. This CDR3 contains 15 residues. CDR3 region: CASSLGTSSRTEAFF. The CDR3 DNA sequence: TGCGCCAGCAGCTTGGGCACCAGCTCCAGGACCGAAGCTTTCTTT.

About this clonotype: One end of the junction is discordant with germline, which a read error may explain. The chain carries TRBV19 and TRBJ1-3, with 8 bases matching TRBD1. CDR3 length: 15 residues. Germline V CDR1 and CDR2: LNHDA, SQIVND (reference sequence). CDR3 coding DNA: TGTGCCAGTAGTATCCCGACAGGGGCTGGAAACACCACATATTTT. It codes for CASSIPTGAGNTTYF.

V usage is TRBV28 and J usage is TRBJ1-1; unclear D gene. The CDR3 sequence is 14 residues long. V lost 3 bases, J lost 1 base, and 9 bases lay in between. Germline V gives CDR1 MDHEN, CDR2 SYDVKM. This CDR3 is CASSFSGRNTEAFF. The DNA for the CDR3 is TGTGCCAGCAGTTTCTCGGGTCGGAACACTGAAGCTTTCTTT.

Concerning this clonotype: A much larger clone differs from this one at a single base, so this may be a read error. The chain joins TRBV6-1 to TRBJ1-2; weak D call: TRBD1 (5 bases). The CDR3 runs 13 residues. Trimming removed 8 bases at V and 4 bases at J, with 14 bases between. Germline CDR1 reads MNHNS; CDR2 reads SASEGT. CDR3 DNA: TGTGCCAGCGGCGGGCAGGGTATCTATGGCTACACCTTC. Encoded protein: CASGGQGIYGYTF.

This clonotype was seen ten or more times. J is TRBJ2-7 and V is TRBV20-1, with no clear D. With 0 bases removed from V and 6 bases from J, the gap between germline ends came to 12 bases. The length of the CDR3 is 13 residues. The germline CDR1 and CDR2 sequences are DFQATT and SNEGSKA (reference sequence). CDR3 in DNA: TGCAGTGCTAGAGATATATTAGCCGGCGAGCAGTACTTC. Residues: CSARDILAGEQYF.

V gene TRBV19 combines with J gene TRBJ2-4; the match to TRBD1 covers 8 bases. With V trimmed by 10 bases and J by 8 bases, 10 bases remained unmatched. Germline CDR1 and CDR2: LNHDA and SQIVND (reference sequence). The CDR3 runs 13 residues. CDR3: CATADRARDIQYF. The CDR3 DNA reads as TGTGCCACCGCGGACAGGGCCCGAGACATTCAGTACTTC.

This clonotype was observed a few times. V usage is TRBV7-9 and J usage is TRBJ2-2; D is unclear. Germline CDR1 reads SEHNR; CDR2 reads FQNEAQ (reference sequence). This CDR3 is built from 14 residues. V was pared by 2 bases and J by 0 bases, with 4 bases between. For the CDR3, the DNA is TGTGCCAGCAGCTTATCGACGAACACCGGGGAGCTGTTTTTT. Amino acid sequence: CASSLSTNTGELFF. The whole variable domain, filled in from reference TRBV7-9 and TRBJ2-2, reads DTGVSQNPRHKITKRGQNVTFRCDPISEHNRLYWYRQTLGQGPEFLTYFQNEAQLEKSRLLSDRFSAERPKGSFSTLEIQRTEQGDSAMYLCASSLSTNTGELFFGEGSRLTVL.

V gene TRBV7-2 combines with J gene TRBJ2-1, with a weak D call TRBD2 (6 bases). Germline loops: CDR1 SGHTA, CDR2 FQGNSA. The CDR3 spans 15 residues. The CDR3 region has the DNA TGTGCGCTCGCTCGGGGGTCGCTCCTTTACAATGAGCAGTTCTTC. This codes for CALARGSLLYNEQFF.

The chain carries TRBV4-1 and TRBJ1-1, with 9 bases fitting TRBD1. The CDR3 runs 15 residues. Per germline, CDR1 MGHRA and CDR2 YSYEKL. V lost 1 base to trimming and J lost 9 bases; unmatched junction nucleotides: 9. The CDR3 loop reads CASSQVTQTGGKAFF. CDR3 in DNA: TGCGCCAGCAGCCAAGTTACCCAGACAGGGGGAAAAGCTTTCTTT.

This chain uses TRBV7-2 with TRBJ2-7; D gene ambiguous. Trimming cost V 5 bases and J 3 bases, with 14 bases left between them. CDR3 length equals 14 residues. Germline V lookup: CDR1 SGHTA, CDR2 FQGNSA. The CDR3 DNA reads as TGTGCCAGCAGCCCCGGGCTGATAAGCTACGAGCAGTACTTC. Encoded protein: CASSPGLISYEQYF. The whole variable domain, filled in from reference TRBV7-2 and TRBJ2-7, reads GAGVSQSPSNKVTEKGKDVELRCDPISGHTALYWYRQSLGQGLEFLIYFQGNSAPDKSGLPSDRFSAERTGGSVSTLTIQRTQQEDSAVYLCASSPGLISYEQYFGPGTRLTVT.

Ten or more counts support this clonotype. The CDR3: CASGQDSGNTIYF. In DNA, the CDR3 is TGTGCCAGCGGGCAGGACTCTGGAAACACCATATATTTT. This chain joins TRBV6-1 and TRBJ1-3, with no clear D. V was shortened by 8 bases and J by 0 bases, with 8 bases between the two germline ends. From germline, CDR1 is MNHNS and CDR2 SASEGT. The CDR3 is made up of 13 amino acids.

This clonotype has only a few counts. V gene TRBV7-9 combines with J gene TRBJ2-7, with a weak D call TRBD2 (6 bases). The CDR3 contains 14 residues. The V and J ends lost 5 bases and 2 bases respectively, with 13 bases between them. Germline assignment: CDR1 SEHNR and CDR2 FQNEAQ (reference sequence). This CDR3 is CASSPHWGAYEQYF. The CDR3 coding sequence is TGTGCCAGCAGCCCCCACTGGGGGGCCTACGAGCAGTACTTC. Supplemented by reference TRBV7-9 and TRBJ2-7, the full variable domain reads DTGVSQNPRHKITKRGQNVTFRCDPISEHNRLYWYRQTLGQGPEFLTYFQNEAQLEKSRLLSDRFSAERPKGSFSTLEIQRTEQGDSAMYLCASSPHWGAYEQYFGPGTRLTVT.

Notes on this clonotype: The junction shows a germline mismatch at one end, possibly a read error. This chain links TRBV19 with TRBJ2-1; 8 bases agree with TRBD2. CDR3 length: 20 residues. Germline V gene data show CDR1 as LNHDA and CDR2 as SQIVND (reference sequence). In DNA form, the CDR3 reads TGTGCCAATAGTATTCGGGCCGGGACTAGTAAGCTCGATGCCTTGAATGAGCAGTTCTTC. This codes for CANSIRAGTSKLDALNEQFF.

About this clonotype itself: A much larger clone differs from this one at a single base, so this may be a read error. The genes are TRBV19 and TRBJ1-2; weak D call: TRBD1 (5 bases). This CDR3 is 16 amino acids long. Germline V gene data show CDR1 as LNHDA and CDR2 as SQIVND (reference sequence). As DNA, the CDR3 is TGTGCCAGTAGTATAGATCATGGGGCTTCGCACTATGGCTTCACCTTC. This gives the protein CASSIDHGASHYGFTF.

This sequence joins TRBV5-6 and TRBJ1-4, with D unresolved. V gave up 5 bases and J gave up 8 bases, with 13 bases separating them. CDR1 and CDR2 from the germline V gene are SGHDT and YYEEEE. CDR3 length: 13 residues. The CDR3 DNA follows: TGTGCCAGCAGTCCGAGAGGGCGGGAAAAACTGTTTTTT. As protein: CASSPRGREKLFF.

With regard to this clonotype: It may be a read error: a sequence one base away is much more abundant. The rearrangement joins TRBV19 to TRBJ2-7, with 10 bases identical to TRBD1. The CDR3 sequence is 15 residues long. The V gene end was trimmed by 7 bases and the J gene end by 2 bases; junction bases not matched to a gene: 8. Germline-derived CDR1 and CDR2 are LNHDA and SQIVND (reference sequence). The CDR3 coding sequence is TGTGCCAGTATTATTAGTGGACAGGGGGCCTACGAGCAGTACTTC. Residues: CASIISGQGAYEQYF.